Listed here are 25 T cell receptor beta chains from one sample, sequenced in a study of blood T cells in healthy people across ages. Combining a sample-barcoded 5' primer with a J-beta primer mix, a second PCR ran for 7 to 11 cycles. TCRdb reanalysed the 5' RACE reads using MiXCR and keeps one entry per CDR3 protein. This repertoire shows about 580,000 distinct CDR3 sequences, roughly 48% found once; its top ten account for 20% to 25%. Sequenced sample: blood. The receptors stem from a man older than 75 in good health.

This clonotype has just a few counts. The chain carries TRBV29-1 and TRBJ2-7; 14 bases are shared with TRBD2. CDR3 length equals 19 residues. Germline V CDR1 and CDR2: SQVTM, ANQGSEA. Trimming cost V 5 bases and J 2 bases; bases outside gene matches: 17. The DNA for the CDR3 is TGCAGCGTTCAGACCCCCGGGACTAGCGGGAGCGCTAGAACCTACGAGCAGTACTTC. Amino acid sequence: CSVQTPGTSGSARTYEQYF.

This clonotype has at least ten counts. The chain couples TRBV7-9 to TRBJ2-7, with D maybe TRBD1 (6 bases). The CDR3 is 15 residues long. CDR1 is SEHNR and CDR2 is FQNEAQ in the germline V gene (reference sequence). V was clipped by 2 bases and J by 3 bases, with 14 bases between them. The CDR3: CASSLTADRSYEQYF. CDR3 nucleotide sequence: TGTGCCAGCAGCTTAACAGCGGACAGAAGCTACGAGCAGTACTTC.

The chain has TRBV5-1 and TRBJ2-6, with D possibly matching TRBD1 (6 bases). The length of the CDR3 is 16 residues. CDR1 and CDR2 from the germline V gene are SGHRS and YFSETQ. Trimming took 1 base from V and 2 from J, leaving 10 bases between them. This CDR3 is CASSLNGGAGANVLTF. In DNA form, the CDR3 reads TGCGCCAGCAGCTTGAATGGGGGCGCTGGGGCCAACGTCCTGACTTTC.

The chain uses TRBV20-1 and TRBJ2-1; 15 bases map to TRBD2. CDR1 and CDR2 (germline): DFQATT, SNEGSKA (reference sequence). This CDR3 is built from 15 residues. V dropped 6 bases and J dropped 6; count of bases not matched to a gene: 6. CDR3 residues: CSAPGTSGRINEQFF. CDR3 sequence (DNA): TGCAGTGCCCCCGGGACTAGCGGGAGGATCAATGAGCAGTTCTTC.

V gene TRBV7-2 combines with J gene TRBJ2-5; D remains ambiguous. With the DNA end fitting TRBJ2-7 better, the J assignment may be wrong. Per germline, CDR1 SGHTA and CDR2 FQGNSA. The CDR3 loop spans 11 amino acids. CDR3 DNA: TGTGCCAGCAGCTTAACCCGCGAGCAGTACTTC. Encoded protein: CASSLTREQYF.

This chain connects TRBV6-6 to TRBJ2-5; D is possibly TRBD2 (5 bases). Germline lookup yields CDR1 MNHNY and CDR2 SVGAGI (reference sequence). The V and J ends lost 7 bases and 5 bases respectively, with 11 bases between them. CDR3 length: 12 residues. The CDR3 loop reads CASNFPGETQYF. CDR3 nucleotides: TGTGCCAGCAACTTTCCGGGGGAGACCCAGTACTTC.

This sequence joins TRBV5-5 and TRBJ2-7; 10 bases are a match to TRBD2. Germline trimming cut 4 bases from V and 1 base from J; bases unmatched to any gene: 5. From germline, CDR1 is SGHKS and CDR2 YYEKEE (reference sequence). The CDR3 contains 15 residues. CDR3 DNA sequence: TGTGCCAGCAGCGGTGGACTAGCGGTATCCTACGAGCAGTACTTC. Protein product: CASSGGLAVSYEQYF. Variable domain in full (rest from reference TRBV5-5 and TRBJ2-7): DAGVTQSPTHLIKTRGQQVTLRCSPISGHKSVSWYQQVLGQGPQFIFQYYEKEERGRGNFPDRFSARQFPNYSSELNVNALLLGDSALYLCASSGGLAVSYEQYFGPGTRLTVT.

This clonotype was counted a single time. The rearrangement uses TRBV20-1 and TRBJ2-5; TRBD2 matches at 12 bases. The ends lost 3 bases at V and 7 bases at J; junction bases unmatched: 0. The CDR3 is 12 amino acids. CDR1 and CDR2 from the germline V gene are DFQATT and SNEGSKA (reference sequence). The CDR3 reads CSARGLAGTQYF. As DNA, the CDR3 is TGCAGTGCTAGGGGACTAGCGGGGACCCAGTACTTC.

V and J are TRBV7-3 and TRBJ2-3; D assignment may be TRBD1 or TRBD2 (6 bases each). This CDR3 region has 12 residues. Trimming cost V 2 bases and J 10 bases, with 10 bases left between them. Germline lookup yields CDR1 SGHTA and CDR2 FQGTGA. CDR3 nucleotides: TGTGCCAGCAGCTTAGGGGGCGGGGCGCAGTATTTT. Protein product: CASSLGGGAQYF.

This sequence joins TRBV15 and TRBJ1-5; D is unclear. The CDR3 has 18 residues. V shed 1 base and J shed 0 bases, with 16 bases lying between them. The germline V gene encodes CDR1 LNHNV and CDR2 YYDKDF (reference sequence). CDR3 protein: CATSRALASSYSNQPQHF. The CDR3 nucleotides read TGTGCCACCAGCAGAGCCCTGGCCAGCTCCTATAGCAATCAGCCCCAGCATTTT. Complete variable domain (other parts from reference TRBV15 and TRBJ1-5): DAMVIQNPRYQVTQFGKPVTLSCSQTLNHNVMYWYQQKSSQAPKLLFHYYDKDFNNEADTPDNFQSRRPNTSFCFLDIRSPGLGDTAMYLCATSRALASSYSNQPQHFGDGTRLSIL.

This clonotype occurred a few times. The chain joins TRBV29-1 to TRBJ2-5; 7 bases are a match to TRBD2. V was pared by 1 base and J by 11 bases, with 13 bases of the junction left unmatched. The CDR3 loop spans 14 amino acids. Germline V lookup: CDR1 SQVTM, CDR2 ANQGSEA. The CDR3 bases are TGCAGCGTTGAAGTGGCGGGAGTAAAAGATGAGCAGTACTTC. It specifies CSVEVAGVKDEQYF.

As for this clonotype: Mismatch with germline at one junction end may stem from a read error. This sequence joins TRBV2 and TRBJ1-2; D not resolved. This CDR3 contains 20 residues. Germline CDR1 SNHLY, CDR2 FYNNEI. The chain's CDR3 is CANSEAPSNSGLRTNYGYTF. The CDR3 DNA sequence: TGTGCCAACAGTGAAGCGCCAAGCAATTCAGGACTGAGGACTAACTATGGCTACACCTTC.

This clonotype was seen repeatedly, ten times or more. This sequence joins TRBV7-2 and TRBJ2-5; 9 bases agree with TRBD1. V lost 5 bases and J lost 1; bases outside the gene matches: 2. The CDR3 loop spans 14 amino acids. Germline CDR1 is SGHTA and CDR2 is FQGNSA. This CDR3 is CASSLQGAQETQYF. CDR3 nucleotides: TGTGCCAGCAGCCTACAGGGGGCCCAAGAGACCCAGTACTTC.

Concerning this clonotype itself: At one end, the junction sequence differs from germline, possibly due to a read error. The chain carries TRBV6-6 and TRBJ1-2, with D possibly TRBD1 on 6 matching bases. Germline V gene sequence: CDR1 MNHNY, CDR2 SVGAGI (reference sequence). There are 14 residues in the CDR3. The CDR3 DNA reads as TGTGCCAGCTTACGGGGGGGGCCGGACTATGGCTACATCTTC. This encodes CASLRGGPDYGYIF.

The genes are TRBV11-3 and TRBJ2-1; 7 bases align to TRBD1. V lost 5 bases and J lost 1; bases outside the gene matches: 5. The germline V gene has CDR1 SGHNT and CDR2 YENEEA. The CDR3 loop spans 15 amino acids. CDR3 DNA sequence: TGTGCCAGCAGCAAAAGACAGGGTTCCTACAATGAGCAGTTCTTC. The encoded protein is CASSKRQGSYNEQFF.

This clonotype was seen a few times. V and J are TRBV27 and TRBJ2-1; TRBD2 matches 11 bases. This CDR3 is 16 amino acids long. CDR1 is MNHEY, CDR2 SMNVEV, per germline (reference sequence). V trimming: 0 bases; J trimming: 5 bases; junction bases outside the gene matches: 3. DNA of the CDR3: TGTGCCAGCAGTTTATCCGGGACTAGCGGACACAATGAGCAGTTCTTC. Translating it yields CASSLSGTSGHNEQFF.

In this sample, this clonotype turned up a few times. V usage is TRBV9 and J usage is TRBJ2-1; D not resolved. Per the germline V gene, CDR1 is SGDLS and CDR2 is YYNGEE. Trimming cost V 1 base and J 6 bases, with 11 bases left between them. The CDR3 consists of 14 residues. The CDR3 DNA reads TGTGCCAGCAGCGTAACCGGCAGGTCCAATGAGCAGTTCTTC. Translated: CASSVTGRSNEQFF.

V is TRBV12-3 or TRBV12-4 and J is TRBJ2-7; possible D gene TRBD2, 6 bases. V lost 5 bases and J lost 7, with 15 bases in between. This CDR3 has 13 amino acids. The CDR3 DNA follows: TGTGCCAGCAGTACCGGGACTCCCTTGGAGCAGTACTTC. Translation gives CASSTGTPLEQYF.

The chain has TRBV11-2 and TRBJ1-1, with unresolved D. Looked up from germline, CDR1 is SGHAT and CDR2 is FQNNGV. V was shortened by 5 bases and J by 1 base, with 8 bases between the two germline ends. The CDR3 is made up of 13 amino acids. CDR3 coding DNA: TGTGCCAGCAGCCTACGGGGGAACACTGAAGCTTTCTTT. Its protein product is CASSLRGNTEAFF.

The table lists this clonotype with a few counts. The V gene is TRBV20-1, the J gene TRBJ2-2; the match to TRBD2 covers 11 bases. V dropped 7 bases and J dropped 5; count of bases not matched to a gene: 6. In germline, CDR1 is DFQATT, CDR2 SNEGSKA (reference sequence). The CDR3 is 14 amino acids. The CDR3 DNA is TGCAGTGTTCCTAGCGGGAGGATAACCGGGGAGCTGTTTTTT. Its protein is CSVPSGRITGELFF.

The gene calls are TRBV7-2 and TRBJ2-7; D not resolved. V was shortened by 2 bases and J by 10 bases, with 12 bases between the two germline ends. Germline V lookup: CDR1 SGHTA, CDR2 FQGNSA. This CDR3 has 12 residues. The CDR3 DNA is TGTGCCAGCAGCTTACGGATTTGTACCCAGTACTTC. Translated: CASSLRICTQYF.

This chain links TRBV6-2 or TRBV6-3 with TRBJ2-7; 8 bases are a match to TRBD1. Trimming removed 6 bases from V and 0 bases from J; junction bases left unmatched: 13. The CDR3 has 17 residues. Germline V gene data show CDR1 as MNHEY and CDR2 as SVGEGT. The DNA of the CDR3 is TGTGCCAGCAGCCGATATCCAGGGGGCTCCTTCTCCTACGAGCAGTACTTC. It specifies CASSRYPGGSFSYEQYF.

This rearrangement joins TRBV10-3 to TRBJ2-5; 10 positions match TRBD1. The end of the DNA aligns better with TRBJ2-7, so the J call may be wrong. CDR1 ENHRY and CDR2 SYGVKD come from the germline V gene. CDR3 length equals 13 residues. The DNA for the CDR3 is TGTGCCATCAAGGGGACAGGGGACCACGAGCAGTACTTC. It is translated as CAIKGTGDHEQYF.

The chain is built from TRBV28 and TRBJ2-5; D uncertain. Looked up from germline, CDR1 is MDHEN and CDR2 is SYDVKM. The CDR3 runs to 14 residues. Trimming removed 3 bases from V and 2 bases from J, with 10 bases in between. The CDR3 DNA follows: TGTGCCAGCAGTTTGTCGGGCCGACAAGAGACCCAGTACTTC. Its translation: CASSLSGRQETQYF. Variable domain in full (rest from reference TRBV28 and TRBJ2-5): DVKVTQSSRYLVKRTGEKVFLECVQDMDHENMFWYRQDPGLGLRLIYFSYDVKMKEKGDIPEGYSVSREKKERFSLILESASTNQTSMYLCASSLSGRQETQYFGPGTRLLVL.

This clonotype was picked up a small number of times. The chain carries TRBV7-2 and TRBJ2-7; D ambiguous. CDR3 length: 14 residues. V was trimmed by 1 base and J by 3 bases, leaving 10 bases between them. Germline V gene data show CDR1 as SGHTA and CDR2 as FQGNSA. This CDR3 is CASSLGVSNYEQYF. CDR3 DNA sequence: TGTGCCAGCAGCTTAGGGGTTTCAAACTACGAGCAGTACTTC.